This TCR beta chain was found in a study of vaccination effects on CD4 cells after COVID-19. In the study overall: Post-vaccine samples followed the second dose by a median of 72 days.

Sequencing in the ViraFEST assay came after antigen-specific CD4+ T cells had been expanded with viral peptide pools, which were used to stimulate PBMC. Culture proceeded for roughly ten days, and CD4+ T cells were then isolated. It was two doses of either the BNT162b2 or mRNA-1273 vaccine that participants received. This CDR3 is 14 amino acids long. V was trimmed by 0 bases and J by 2 bases, leaving 9 bases between them. The germline gives CDR1 SGHKS, CDR2 YYEKEE (reference sequence). Data came from immunoSEQ multiplex PCR; TCRdb stores just in-frame clones and leaves some out. The sample consists of about 81,000 clones, roughly 80% of them appearing once. Study-level findings and limits: Late post-vaccination samples showed marked contraction of infection- and vaccine-induced clones. The study dataset contains few convalescent patients and includes no early post-infection timepoints.

About this clone itself: Its antigen is not known.

This specimen was CD4+ T cells from PBMCs cultured with HCoV-OC43 spike peptides, taken after COVID-19 vaccination. The subset is: HCoV-OC43 spike overlapping peptide pool stimulation. This receptor was taken from a human donor who received a COVID-19 vaccine. The chain employs TRBV5-5 and TRBJ2-7, with D possibly TRBD1 on 6 matching bases. As DNA, the CDR3 is TGTGCCAGCAGCTTGGGACAGGAGGCCTACGAGCAGTACGTC. It specifies CASSLGQEAYEQYV.